Each of the 16 T cell receptor beta chains below was sequenced from the same sample in a study of vaccination and CD4 T cells after COVID-19. Time point reported: late sampling 161 to 241 days after vaccination in a few convalescent patients. A single record per CDR3 protein comes from TCRdb applying MiXCR to the PCR reads. Of 35,000 to 45,000 distinct CDR3 sequences in the sample, more than 30% were seen once. The specimen was CD4+ T cells from blood, collected about 7 months after SARS-CoV-2 vaccination. These receptors originate from a human donor who had recovered from COVID-19.

The chain uses TRBV7-2 and TRBJ1-1; D is unclear. Trimming left V 0 bases short and J 3 bases short, with 5 bases between. The CDR3 covers 13 residues. Germline values: CDR1 SGHTA, CDR2 FQGNSA. The CDR3 DNA sequence: TGTGCCAGCAGCTTAGCAATATACACTGAAGCTTTCTTT. Translating gives CASSLAIYTEAFF.

The chain couples TRBV6-2 or TRBV6-3 to TRBJ2-1; TRBD2 matches at 8 bases. The CDR3 contains 14 residues. Germline CDR1 reads MNHEY; CDR2 reads SVGEGT. Trimming removed 5 bases from V and 3 bases from J; junction bases left unmatched: 3. This CDR3 is CASSETSGYNEQFF. Here the CDR3 DNA reads TGTGCCAGCAGTGAAACTAGCGGCTACAATGAGCAGTTCTTC.

The chain uses TRBV7-9 and TRBJ2-1, with a possible D match to TRBD2 (5 bases). CDR3 size: 12 residues. Germline V lookup: CDR1 SEHNR, CDR2 FQNEAQ (reference sequence). With 3 bases removed from V and 8 bases from J, the gap between germline ends came to 8 bases. CDR3 DNA: TGTGCCAGCAGCTTTCACGGGGATGAGCAGTTCTTC. The encoded protein is CASSFHGDEQFF.

As for this clonotype: A read error may produce the germline difference seen at one junction end. The CDR3, as DNA: TGTGCCAGCAGAGAAGCGGTTAGCACAGATACGCAGTATTTT. Translation: CASREAVSTDTQYF. The rearrangement joins TRBV2 to TRBJ2-3; D may be TRBD2 (5 bases). Germline CDR1 is SNHLY and CDR2 is FYNNEI. The CDR3 spans 14 residues.

The genes are TRBV21-1 and TRBJ2-7; TRBD1 is the table's D call, not checked against the DNA. TRBV21-1 is an annotated pseudogene. CDR3 size: 14 residues. CDR3 in amino acids: CASSKGRTSYEQYF. CDR3 DNA sequence: TGTGCCAGCAGCAAAGGACGGACATCCTACGAGCAGTACTTC.

This clonotype occurred a few times. CDR3 in DNA: TGCAGTGCCCTCAATCACGGCCTAGGGGGAGAGACCCAGTACTTC. Protein: CSALNHGLGGETQYF. The chain employs TRBV20-1 and TRBJ2-5, with D tentatively TRBD1 (6 bases). Between the trimmed V and J ends, which lost 6 bases and 4 bases, there was a span of 21 bases. Germline assignment: CDR1 DFQATT and CDR2 SNEGSKA (reference sequence). The CDR3 sequence is 15 residues long.

There are a few counts of this clonotype. The V gene is TRBV7-9, the J gene TRBJ2-1; 10 bases agree with TRBD2. With V trimmed by 3 bases and J by 0 bases, 14 bases remained unmatched. This CDR3 has 20 residues. Germline V CDR1 and CDR2: SEHNR, FQNEAQ (reference sequence). The CDR3 spells CASSFTPGLAFSSSYNEQFF. Here the CDR3 DNA reads TGTGCCAGCAGCTTCACACCGGGACTAGCGTTCTCGAGCTCCTACAATGAGCAGTTCTTC. Together with reference TRBV7-9 and TRBJ2-1, the CDR3 gives the full variable domain: DTGVSQNPRHKITKRGQNVTFRCDPISEHNRLYWYRQTLGQGPEFLTYFQNEAQLEKSRLLSDRFSAERPKGSFSTLEIQRTEQGDSAMYLCASSFTPGLAFSSSYNEQFFGPGTRLTVL.

The V call is TRBV19, the J call TRBJ1-2; possibly TRBD1 for D (6 bases). Trimming removed 4 bases at V and 4 bases at J, with 13 bases between. Germline V gives CDR1 LNHDA, CDR2 SQIVND (reference sequence). This CDR3 is built from 14 residues. The CDR3 sequence: CASSTQQGSYGYTF. Written as DNA, the CDR3 is TGTGCCAGTAGTACCCAACAGGGCAGCTATGGCTACACCTTC. Drawing the rest from reference TRBV19 and TRBJ1-2, the complete variable domain is DGGITQSPKYLFRKEGQNVTLSCEQNLNHDAMYWYRQDPGQGLRLIYYSQIVNDFQKGDIAEGYSVSREKKESFPLTVTSAQKNPTAFYLCASSTQQGSYGYTFGSGTRLTVV.

The chain links TRBV21-1 to TRBJ2-2; no check of the table's D call, TRBD2, against the DNA was made. TRBV21-1 is deemed a pseudogene. CDR3 size: 17 residues. CDR3 region: CASSKARLPGSSGELFF. The CDR3 region has the DNA TGTGCCAGCAGCAAAGCGCGACTACCTGGGTCCTCCGGGGAGCTGTTTTTT.

This clonotype was found a few times. A read error may produce the germline difference seen at one junction end. The chain is built from TRBV27 and TRBJ1-1, with no clear D. The CDR3 is made up of 13 amino acids. Germline values: CDR1 MNHEY, CDR2 SMNVEV (reference sequence). This CDR3 is CASSLSMNTEAFF. CDR3 DNA: TGTGCCAGCAGTCTATCAATGAACACTGAAGCTTTCTTT.

This clonotype was detected a few times. The chain has TRBV7-8 and TRBJ2-2; D not resolved. The CDR3 covers 17 residues. Trimming removed 1 base at V and 1 base at J, with 13 bases between. Germline values: CDR1 SGHVS, CDR2 FQNEAQ. The CDR3 region has the DNA TGTGCCAGCAGCTTAGTATCCCTACTCCTGAACACCGGGGAGCTGTTTTTT. Amino acids: CASSLVSLLLNTGELFF.

This clonotype was counted a few times. The chain carries TRBV6-5 and TRBJ2-2, with TRBD1 identical over 8 bases. With 4 bases clipped from V and 5 bases from J, the junction kept 3 bases outside the gene matches. The CDR3 sequence is 14 residues long. The germline CDR1 and CDR2 sequences are MNHEY and SVGAGI. The DNA of the CDR3 is TGTGCCAGCAGTTGGACAGGGCGGACCGGGGAGCTGTTTTTT. Translating gives CASSWTGRTGELFF.

Of note for this clonotype: A much larger clone lies one base from this, so it may be a read error. V usage is TRBV5-7 and J usage is TRBJ2-5, with D unclear. TRBV5-7 is marked as an open reading frame, function uncertain. Trimming left V 6 bases short and J 1 base short, with 1 base between. The CDR3 is 10 residues long. The DNA for the CDR3 is TGTGCCAGCATCCAAGAGACCCAGTACTTC. Translation gives CASIQETQYF.

The chain is built from TRBV19 and TRBJ2-2; D gene ambiguous. Germline V gene lookup returns CDR1 LNHDA and CDR2 SQIVND (reference sequence). Between the trimmed V and J ends, which lost 5 bases and 10 bases, there was a span of 20 bases. CDR3 length: 15 amino acids. In DNA, the CDR3 is TGTGCCAGTAGTCTCCCCCCGGACGGAGAGGTGGAGCTGTTTTTT. Translating gives CASSLPPDGEVELFF.

This clonotype was counted only a few times. This chain joins TRBV7-9 and TRBJ2-5, with D possibly TRBD2 on 6 matching bases. The CDR3 extends over 16 amino acids. Germline CDR1 is SEHNR and CDR2 is FQNEAQ (reference sequence). V shed 3 bases and J shed 2 bases, with 16 bases lying between them. The CDR3 nucleotides read TGTGCCAGCAGCTTTGGGATCGGGAGCGGACAAGAGACCCAGTACTTC. Protein: CASSFGIGSGQETQYF.

The chain is built from TRBV28 and TRBJ2-5, with 8 bases fitting TRBD2. The J segment lost 5 bases and the V segment lost 5 bases, leaving 7 bases of the junction unmatched. The CDR3 length is 14 residues. The germline gives CDR1 MDHEN, CDR2 SYDVKM. CDR3 in DNA: TGTGCCAGCAGTACCCCGGGACTAGACGAGACCCAGTACTTC. This encodes CASSTPGLDETQYF. The variable domain in full, with the rest retrieved from reference TRBV28 and TRBJ2-5, is DVKVTQSSRYLVKRTGEKVFLECVQDMDHENMFWYRQDPGLGLRLIYFSYDVKMKEKGDIPEGYSVSREKKERFSLILESASTNQTSMYLCASSTPGLDETQYFGPGTRLLVL.